The source of this TCR beta chain is a study of blood T cells in healthy people across ages. Study-level information: Using template switching, researchers captured about one barcoded beta molecule for each two T cells.

The second PCR ran roughly 6 to 12 cycles with a sample-barcoded 5' primer and J-beta primers. Each CDR3 protein gets one entry after TCRdb re-called the 5' RACE reads with MiXCR. The table lists some 860,000 distinct CDR3 sequences, just over 55% of them singletons, with more than 25% in the top ten. Germline CDR1 and CDR2: SGHRS and YFSETQ. The CDR3 spans 15 residues. V was cut by 2 bases and J by 7 bases, with 15 bases left in between. Sequencing used blood. This TCR derives from a man between 40 and 49 years old in good health. The chain joins TRBV5-1 to TRBJ1-4; no definite D call. The CDR3 coding sequence is TGCGCCAGCAGCTTTGGTGGCCAGGTCTCTGAAAAACTGTTTTTT. Translated, it gives CASSFGGQVSEKLFF.